A single sample is the source of the 27 T cell receptor beta chains below, sequenced in a study of immune evolution from preneoplasia to lung adenocarcinoma. This table comes from immunoSEQ multiplex PCR, and its TCRdb copy is limited to in-frame clones, with some not included. The sample yields 5,000 or so clones, 76% seen once. Sequencing input: FFPE minimally invasive lung adenocarcinoma tissue. These receptors were collected from a person aged 70 to 79 with lung adenocarcinoma.

The V gene is TRBV4-3, the J gene TRBJ2-3; 12 positions match TRBD2. CDR1 LGHNA and CDR2 YSLEER come from the germline V gene. This CDR3 region has 15 residues. V lost 4 bases, J lost 4 bases, and 3 bases stayed unmatched. The chain's CDR3 is CASSPASGRADTQYF. The CDR3 DNA is TGCGCCAGCAGCCCCGCTAGCGGGAGGGCAGATACGCAGTATTTT.

Note on this clone: The junction departs from germline at one end; a sequencing error may be responsible. At the DNA level, this CDR3 is encoded by other sequences in the same sample as well. The gene calls are TRBV27 and TRBJ1-4, with D unclear. Germline loops: CDR1 MNHEY, CDR2 SMNVEV (reference sequence). This CDR3 is 13 amino acids long. CDR3 in DNA: TGTGCCAGCAGTTTCGTCCCCGTTGAAAAATTGTTTTTT. Translation: CASSFVPVEKLFF.

This chain uses TRBV4-2 with TRBJ2-1; 9 positions match TRBD2. The CDR3 is 17 amino acids. With 0 bases clipped from V and 12 bases from J, the junction kept 15 bases outside the gene matches. Germline CDR1 is LGHNA and CDR2 is YNFKEQ. CDR3 bases: TGTGCCAGCAGCCAAGAATCGGGCCGTCGCGGGGGGGCCGGGCAGTTCTTC. Translated: CASSQESGRRGGAGQFF.

V and J are TRBV18 and TRBJ2-1; perhaps TRBD1 as D (6 bases). CDR3 length: 14 amino acids. Germline V gene sequence: CDR1 KGHSH, CDR2 LQKENI. The germline V and J ends were trimmed by 2 bases and 9 bases, with 14 bases remaining between them. Here the CDR3 reads CASSPISLRGEQFF. The CDR3 DNA reads as TGTGCCAGCTCACCAATCTCACTCAGGGGTGAGCAGTTCTTC.

This chain connects TRBV27 to TRBJ2-7, with D unclear. Germline CDR1 MNHEY, CDR2 SMNVEV (reference sequence). Trimming stripped 2 bases from V and 2 bases from J, with 13 bases between. The CDR3 is made up of 15 amino acids. The CDR3, as DNA: TGTGCCAGCAGTTTAAGTGTCGGACGGACCTACGAGCAGTACTTC. It translates to CASSLSVGRTYEQYF.

The J gene is TRBJ2-3, the V gene TRBV28, with a weak D call TRBD2 (6 bases). The CDR3 contains 15 residues. The ends were cut back, 5 bases at V and 2 bases at J, with 14 bases in the middle. Germline-derived CDR1 and CDR2 are MDHEN and SYDVKM. CDR3 in amino acids: CASSAKTSSTDTQYF. CDR3 nucleotide sequence: TGTGCCAGCAGTGCTAAGACTAGTTCCACAGATACGCAGTATTTT.

DNA for the CDR3: TGTGCCAGCAGCCTCCTTTATAGCAATCAGCCCCAGCATTTT. Encoded protein: CASSLLYSNQPQHF. The genes are TRBV7-2 and TRBJ1-5; D is undetermined. CDR1 and CDR2 from the germline V gene are SGHTA and FQGNSA. V was cut by 5 bases and J by 0 bases, with 8 bases left in between. The CDR3 has 14 amino acids.

The chain joins TRBV30 to TRBJ2-4; no clear D. Per the germline V gene, CDR1 is GTSNPN and CDR2 is SVGIG (reference sequence). Trimming took off 0 bases at V and 8 bases at J, with 8 bases between the two ends. The length of the CDR3 is 12 residues. The chain's CDR3 is CAWSVSSHIQYF. CDR3 coding DNA: TGTGCCTGGAGTGTAAGCAGTCACATTCAGTACTTC.

V is TRBV11-3 and J is TRBJ2-7, with 7 bases matching TRBD1. The CDR3 runs 14 residues. Unmatched junction bases numbered 2, after V lost 3 bases and J lost 0 bases. Germline V CDR1 and CDR2: SGHNT, YENEEA. The CDR3 protein is CASSFTGDSYEQYF. The CDR3 nucleotides are TGTGCCAGCAGCTTCACAGGGGACTCCTACGAGCAGTACTTC.

The chain recombines TRBV6-5 with TRBJ2-3; 7 positions agree with TRBD1. Trimming removed 8 bases from V and 2 bases from J; junction bases left unmatched: 10. CDR1 and CDR2 from the germline V gene are MNHEY and SVGAGI. The CDR3 covers 15 residues. The CDR3: CASHPRQGNTDTQYF. The DNA of the CDR3 is TGTGCCAGCCACCCAAGACAGGGCAACACAGATACGCAGTATTTT.

This clone was detected only once. The CDR3 coding sequence is TGTGCCAGCGTGGGACAGATCTCTGGGGCCAACGTCCTGACTTTC. It translates to CASVGQISGANVLTF. This chain joins TRBV2 and TRBJ2-6, with 7 bases lining up with TRBD1. CDR3 length equals 15 residues. Germline-derived CDR1 and CDR2 are SNHLY and FYNNEI. With 8 bases clipped from V and 0 bases from J, the junction kept 4 bases outside the gene matches.

The chain couples TRBV19 to TRBJ2-7; 10 bases are a match to TRBD2. The germline gives CDR1 LNHDA, CDR2 SQIVND (reference sequence). V lost 4 bases to trimming and J lost 5 bases; unmatched junction nucleotides: 2. The CDR3 is 13 amino acids. In DNA form, the CDR3 reads TGTGCCAGTAGTAGACTAGCGGGCGACGAGCAGTACTTC. Translated, it gives CASSRLAGDEQYF.

The chain combines TRBV10-3 with TRBJ2-3; TRBD2 might be the D (6 bases). Germline CDR1 is ENHRY and CDR2 is SYGVKD. Trimming pared 10 bases from V and 2 bases from J, leaving 16 bases between. The CDR3 runs 14 residues. CDR3 sequence (DNA): TGTGCCACGCAGATAGCGGCCAACACAGATACGCAGTATTTT. It translates to CATQIAANTDTQYF.

The chain carries TRBV10-1 and TRBJ2-1; no firm D call. CDR3 length: 15 amino acids. Germline V lookup: CDR1 WNHNN, CDR2 SYGVQD (reference sequence). Trimming left V 0 bases short and J 8 bases short, with 14 bases between. The CDR3 reads CASSESRFGLDEQFF. Here the CDR3 DNA reads TGCGCCAGCAGTGAGTCTAGGTTCGGGTTGGATGAGCAGTTCTTC.

The rearrangement uses TRBV10-3 and TRBJ2-7, with 8 bases matching TRBD2. Germline V gives CDR1 ENHRY, CDR2 SYGVKD. Germline trimming cut 5 bases from V and 4 bases from J; bases unmatched to any gene: 7. The CDR3 totals 14 residues. CDR3 protein: CAISSIGGRYEQYF. CDR3 DNA: TGTGCCATCAGTTCAATTGGCGGGAGGTACGAGCAGTACTTC.

The chain joins TRBV6-6 to TRBJ1-1; D perhaps matches TRBD1 (5 bases). The germline CDR1 and CDR2 sequences are MNHNY and SVGAGI (reference sequence). Trimming stripped 2 bases from V and 8 bases from J, with 15 bases between. The CDR3 spans 14 residues. As DNA, the CDR3 is TGTGCCAGCAGTTACGTCGGTGAGGGGACCGAAGCTTTCTTT. This translates into CASSYVGEGTEAFF.

V gene TRBV5-3 combines with J gene TRBJ2-3; 7 bases line up with TRBD1. TRBV5-3 is noted as an ORF with a role that remains uncertain. CDR3 length: 16 amino acids. V lost 4 bases, J lost 4 bases, and 12 bases stayed unmatched. Here the CDR3 DNA reads TGTGCCAGAAGCCAGATAACAGGGGCCCTTGCAGATACGCAGTATTTT. Amino acids: CARSQITGALADTQYF.

The chain uses TRBV28 and TRBJ2-7; no reliable D call. V shed 3 bases and J shed 2 bases, with 14 bases lying between them. Per germline, CDR1 MDHEN and CDR2 SYDVKM. CDR3 length: 15 residues. The CDR3 is CASSFPPRQTYEQYF. DNA for the CDR3: TGTGCCAGCAGTTTCCCCCCGAGGCAAACCTACGAGCAGTACTTC.

This chain links TRBV7-6 with TRBJ2-7, with a tentative D call TRBD1 (6 bases). Trimming removed 5 bases at V and 3 bases at J, with 11 bases between. This CDR3 has 13 amino acids. In germline, CDR1 is SGHVS, CDR2 FNYEAQ. The CDR3 nucleotides are TGTGCCAGCAGCGCAACAGGGTTCTACGAGCAGTACTTC. It translates to CASSATGFYEQYF.

The chain links TRBV7-2 to TRBJ1-1; tentative D call: TRBD1 (6 bases). The CDR3 runs 14 residues. Germline V gives CDR1 SGHTA, CDR2 FQGNSA. Trimming shortened V by 5 bases and J by 6 bases, and 16 bases separated the two germline ends. The CDR3 here is CASSTTGRKAEAFF. DNA of the CDR3: TGTGCCAGCAGCACGACAGGACGGAAAGCTGAAGCTTTCTTT. Full variable domain (rest looked up from reference TRBV7-2 and TRBJ1-1): GAGVSQSPSNKVTEKGKDVELRCDPISGHTALYWYRQSLGQGLEFLIYFQGNSAPDKSGLPSDRFSAERTGGSVSTLTIQRTQQEDSAVYLCASSTTGRKAEAFFGQGTRLTVV.

The chain recombines TRBV19 with TRBJ2-2; no firm D call. V lost 5 bases and J lost 0, with 13 bases in between. Germline V gene sequence: CDR1 LNHDA, CDR2 SQIVND (reference sequence). The CDR3 has 16 amino acids. CDR3 bases: TGTGCCAGTAGTGTCCGACTGACTCCGAACACCGGGGAGCTGTTTTTT. Translation gives CASSVRLTPNTGELFF.

V and J are TRBV7-8 and TRBJ2-1, with 10 positions matching TRBD1. Germline V gene sequence: CDR1 SGHVS, CDR2 FQNEAQ. The length of the CDR3 is 16 residues. V was pared by 5 bases and J by 6 bases, with 10 bases of the junction left unmatched. CDR3 sequence: CASSLIPGQGINEQFF. The CDR3 nucleotides read TGTGCCAGCAGCCTCATACCGGGACAGGGGATCAATGAGCAGTTCTTC.

The chain has TRBV18 and TRBJ2-7; D could derive from TRBD1 or TRBD2 (5 bases each). Trimming left V 3 bases short and J 5 bases short, with 26 bases between. The CDR3 covers 18 residues. Germline CDR1 reads KGHSH; CDR2 reads LQKENI. The CDR3 loop reads CASSPGAAIGTGGNEQYF. The CDR3 DNA sequence: TGTGCCAGCTCACCGGGTGCAGCGATCGGGACGGGTGGTAACGAGCAGTACTTC.

This chain links TRBV4-3 with TRBJ2-6; D gene unclear. Trimming cost V 1 base and J 2 bases, with 6 bases left between them. Germline lookup yields CDR1 LGHNA and CDR2 YSLEER. The CDR3 runs 15 residues. The chain's CDR3 is CASSQVGTGANVLTF. The CDR3 region has the DNA TGCGCCAGCAGCCAAGTGGGAACTGGGGCCAACGTCCTGACTTTC.

This clone came up a few times. The V gene is TRBV5-1, the J gene TRBJ2-1; 7 nucleotides agree with TRBD2. Germline V lookup: CDR1 SGHRS, CDR2 YFSETQ. The CDR3 has 16 amino acids. V was clipped by 4 bases and J by 12 bases; unmatched bases: 19. CDR3 nucleotides: TGCGCCAGCAGCCTACCAAATTCCGAAGGGAGGGCTGGGCAGTTCTTC. Amino acids: CASSLPNSEGRAGQFF. Variable domain in full (rest from reference TRBV5-1 and TRBJ2-1): KAGVTQTPRYLIKTRGQQVTLSCSPISGHRSVSWYQQTPGQGLQFLFEYFSETQRNKGNFPGRFSGRQFSNSRSEMNVSTLELGDSALYLCASSLPNSEGRAGQFFGPGTRLTVL.

The chain recombines TRBV30 with TRBJ2-3; the match to TRBD1 covers 7 bases. CDR1 and CDR2 (germline): GTSNPN, SVGIG (reference sequence). The CDR3 is made up of 14 amino acids. The trim removed 3 bases at V and 2 bases at J, leaving 5 bases unmatched. This chain's CDR3 is CAWRPGQNTDTQYF. The CDR3 DNA follows: TGTGCCTGGAGGCCGGGACAGAACACAGATACGCAGTATTTT.

The chain couples TRBV5-8 to TRBJ2-1, with D possibly being TRBD2 (7 bases). Trimming removed 4 bases from V and 4 bases from J, with 18 bases in between. This CDR3 region has 16 residues. CDR1 and CDR2 (germline): SGHTS, YDEGEE. CDR3 nucleotide sequence: TGTGCCAGCAGCCTTGAGGGGGAGGGTTTTTACAATGAGCAGTTCTTC. It is translated as CASSLEGEGFYNEQFF.